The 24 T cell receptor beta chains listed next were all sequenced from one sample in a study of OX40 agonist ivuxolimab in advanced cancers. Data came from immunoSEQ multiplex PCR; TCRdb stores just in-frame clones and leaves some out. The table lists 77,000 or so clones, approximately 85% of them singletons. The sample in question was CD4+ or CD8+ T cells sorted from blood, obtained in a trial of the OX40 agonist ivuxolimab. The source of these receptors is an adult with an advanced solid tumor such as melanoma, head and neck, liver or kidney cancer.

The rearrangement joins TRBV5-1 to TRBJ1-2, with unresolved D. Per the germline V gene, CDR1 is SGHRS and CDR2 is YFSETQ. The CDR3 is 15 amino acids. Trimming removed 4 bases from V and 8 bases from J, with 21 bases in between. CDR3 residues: CASSLTGGMLWGYTF. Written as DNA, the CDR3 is TGCGCCAGCAGCCTTACTGGAGGGATGTTGTGGGGCTACACCTTC.

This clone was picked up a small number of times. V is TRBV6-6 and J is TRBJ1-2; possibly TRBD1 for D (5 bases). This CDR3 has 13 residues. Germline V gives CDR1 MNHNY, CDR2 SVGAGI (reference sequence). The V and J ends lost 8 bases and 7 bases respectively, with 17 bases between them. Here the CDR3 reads CASRKTGQGGYTF. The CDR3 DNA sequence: TGTGCCAGCCGAAAAACAGGCCAGGGTGGCTACACCTTC.

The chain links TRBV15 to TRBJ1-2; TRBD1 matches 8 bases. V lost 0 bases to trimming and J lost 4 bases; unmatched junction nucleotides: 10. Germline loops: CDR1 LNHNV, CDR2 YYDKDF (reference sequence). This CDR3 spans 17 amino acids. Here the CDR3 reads CATSRDLGDRGGYGYTF. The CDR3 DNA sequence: TGTGCCACCAGCAGAGATTTGGGAGACAGGGGTGGCTATGGCTACACCTTC.

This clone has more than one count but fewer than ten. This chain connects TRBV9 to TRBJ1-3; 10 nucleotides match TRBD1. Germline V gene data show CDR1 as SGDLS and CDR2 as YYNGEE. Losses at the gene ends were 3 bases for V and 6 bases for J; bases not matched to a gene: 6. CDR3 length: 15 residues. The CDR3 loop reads CASSARGTGENTIYF. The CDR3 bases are TGTGCCAGCAGCGCCAGGGGGACAGGGGAAAACACCATATATTTT.

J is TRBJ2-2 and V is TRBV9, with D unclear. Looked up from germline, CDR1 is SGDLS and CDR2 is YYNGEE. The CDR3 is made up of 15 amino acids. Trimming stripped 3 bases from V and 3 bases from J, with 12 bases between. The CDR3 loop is CASSADLRDTGELFF. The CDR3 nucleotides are TGTGCCAGCAGCGCCGATCTCCGGGACACCGGGGAGCTGTTTTTT.

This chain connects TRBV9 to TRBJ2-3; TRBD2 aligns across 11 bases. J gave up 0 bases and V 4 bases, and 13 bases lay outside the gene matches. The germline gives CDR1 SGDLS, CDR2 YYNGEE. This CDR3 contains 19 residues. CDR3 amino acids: CASSSTPGTSGTSTDTQYF. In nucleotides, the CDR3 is TGTGCCAGCAGCTCAACCCCCGGGACTAGCGGTACTAGCACAGATACGCAGTATTTT.

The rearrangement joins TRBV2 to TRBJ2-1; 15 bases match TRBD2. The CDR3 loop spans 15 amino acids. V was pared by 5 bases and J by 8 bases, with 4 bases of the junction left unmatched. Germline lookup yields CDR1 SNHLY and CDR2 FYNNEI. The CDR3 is CASSSGTSGRYEQFF. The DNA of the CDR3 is TGTGCCAGCAGTTCCGGGACTAGCGGGAGGTATGAGCAGTTCTTC.

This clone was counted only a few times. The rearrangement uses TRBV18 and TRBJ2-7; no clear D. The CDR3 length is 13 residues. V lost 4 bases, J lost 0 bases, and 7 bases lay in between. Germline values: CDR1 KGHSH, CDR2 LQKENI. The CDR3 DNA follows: TGTGCCAGCTCACTCTTTAGCTCCTACGAGCAGTACTTC. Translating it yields CASSLFSSYEQYF.

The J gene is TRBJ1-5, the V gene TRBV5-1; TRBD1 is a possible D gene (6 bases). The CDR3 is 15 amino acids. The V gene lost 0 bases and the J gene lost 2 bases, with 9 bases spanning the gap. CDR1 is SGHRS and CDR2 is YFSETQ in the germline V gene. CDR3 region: CASSLVAGGNQPQHF. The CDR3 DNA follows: TGCGCCAGCAGCTTGGTGGCAGGGGGCAATCAGCCCCAGCATTTT.

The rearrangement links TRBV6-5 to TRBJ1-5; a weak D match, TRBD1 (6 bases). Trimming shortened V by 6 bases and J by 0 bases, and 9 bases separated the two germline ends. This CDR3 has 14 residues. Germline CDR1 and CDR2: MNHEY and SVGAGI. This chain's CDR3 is CASSSQGSNQPQHF. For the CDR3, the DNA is TGTGCCAGCAGCTCACAGGGTAGCAATCAGCCCCAGCATTTT.

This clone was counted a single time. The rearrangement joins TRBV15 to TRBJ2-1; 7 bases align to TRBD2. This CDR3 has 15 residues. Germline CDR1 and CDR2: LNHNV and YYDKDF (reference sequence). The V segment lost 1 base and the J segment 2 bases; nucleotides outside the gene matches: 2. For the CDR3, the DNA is TGTGCCACCAGCAGAGGACTAGCACCCTACAATGAGCAGTTCTTC. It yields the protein CATSRGLAPYNEQFF.

The CDR3 loop is CASSSPGAASSYEQYF. The CDR3, as DNA: TGTGCCAGCAGCTCGCCCGGGGCGGCGAGCTCCTACGAGCAGTACTTC. The J gene is TRBJ2-7, the V gene TRBV5-6, with D possibly being TRBD1 or TRBD2 (5 bases each). The V gene lost 3 bases and the J gene lost 0 bases, with 16 bases spanning the gap. The CDR3 loop spans 16 amino acids. The germline gives CDR1 SGHDT, CDR2 YYEEEE. The variable domain in full, completed from reference TRBV5-6 and TRBJ2-7, reads DAGVTQSPTHLIKTRGQQVTLRCSPKSGHDTVSWYQQALGQGPQFIFQYYEEEERQRGNFPDRFSGHQFPNYSSELNVNALLLGDSALYLCASSSPGAASSYEQYFGPGTRLTVT.

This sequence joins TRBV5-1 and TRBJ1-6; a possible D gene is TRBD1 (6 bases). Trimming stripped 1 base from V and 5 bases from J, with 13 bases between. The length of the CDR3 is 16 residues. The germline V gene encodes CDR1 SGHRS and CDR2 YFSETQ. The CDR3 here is CASSLSGRGDNSPLHF. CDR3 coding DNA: TGCGCCAGCAGCTTGTCCGGCAGGGGCGATAATTCACCCCTCCACTTT.

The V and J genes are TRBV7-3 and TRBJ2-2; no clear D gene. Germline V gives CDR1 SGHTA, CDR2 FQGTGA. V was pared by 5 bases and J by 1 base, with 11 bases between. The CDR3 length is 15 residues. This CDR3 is CASSPERMNTGELFF. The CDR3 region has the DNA TGTGCCAGCAGCCCCGAGCGCATGAACACCGGGGAGCTGTTTTTT.

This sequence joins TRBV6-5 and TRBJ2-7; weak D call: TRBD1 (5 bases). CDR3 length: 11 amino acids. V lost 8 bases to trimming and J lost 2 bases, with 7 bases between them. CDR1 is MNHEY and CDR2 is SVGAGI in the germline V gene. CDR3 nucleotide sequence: TGTGCCAGCCAGGGCACCTACGAGCAGTACTTC. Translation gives CASQGTYEQYF.

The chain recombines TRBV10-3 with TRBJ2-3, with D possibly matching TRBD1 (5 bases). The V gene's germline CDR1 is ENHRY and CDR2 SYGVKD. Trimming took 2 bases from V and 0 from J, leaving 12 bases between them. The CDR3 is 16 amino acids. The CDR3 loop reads CAISEPKTASTDTQYF. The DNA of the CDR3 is TGTGCCATCAGTGAGCCTAAGACAGCTAGCACAGATACGCAGTATTTT.

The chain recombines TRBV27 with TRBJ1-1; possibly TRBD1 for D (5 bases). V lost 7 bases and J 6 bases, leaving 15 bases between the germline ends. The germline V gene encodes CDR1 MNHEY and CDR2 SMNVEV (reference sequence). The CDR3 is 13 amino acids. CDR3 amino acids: CASTPGGVAEAFF. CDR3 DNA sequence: TGTGCCAGCACCCCTGGGGGGGTCGCTGAAGCTTTCTTT.

Written as DNA, the CDR3 is TGTGCCAGCTCACCATCAGGGGCGAGCTCTGGAAACACCATATATTTT. Protein sequence: CASSPSGASSGNTIYF. The J gene is TRBJ1-3, the V gene TRBV18; tentative D call: TRBD1 (6 bases). Germline V gene data show CDR1 as KGHSH and CDR2 as LQKENI. The V end was cut by 2 bases, the J end by 0 bases, with 11 bases between. CDR3 length: 16 residues.

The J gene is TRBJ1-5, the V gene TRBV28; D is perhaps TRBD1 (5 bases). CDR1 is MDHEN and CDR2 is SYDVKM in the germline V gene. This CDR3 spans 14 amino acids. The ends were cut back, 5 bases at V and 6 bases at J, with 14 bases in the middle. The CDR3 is CASSRGDRIQPQHF. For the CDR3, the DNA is TGTGCCAGCAGTCGCGGAGACAGAATTCAGCCCCAGCATTTT.

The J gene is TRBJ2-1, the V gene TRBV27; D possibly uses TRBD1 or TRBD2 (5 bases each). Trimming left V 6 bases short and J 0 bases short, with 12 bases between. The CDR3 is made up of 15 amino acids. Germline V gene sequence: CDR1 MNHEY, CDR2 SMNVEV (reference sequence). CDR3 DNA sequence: TGTGCCAGCAGCCCTGTGAGGGGCTCCTACAATGAGCAGTTCTTC. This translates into CASSPVRGSYNEQFF.

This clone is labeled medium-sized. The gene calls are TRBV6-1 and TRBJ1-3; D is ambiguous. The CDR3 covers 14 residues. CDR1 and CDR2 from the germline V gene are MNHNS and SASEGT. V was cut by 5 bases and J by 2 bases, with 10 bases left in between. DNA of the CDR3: TGTGCCAGCAGTTCCGATTGGGCTGGAAACACCATATATTTT. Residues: CASSSDWAGNTIYF.

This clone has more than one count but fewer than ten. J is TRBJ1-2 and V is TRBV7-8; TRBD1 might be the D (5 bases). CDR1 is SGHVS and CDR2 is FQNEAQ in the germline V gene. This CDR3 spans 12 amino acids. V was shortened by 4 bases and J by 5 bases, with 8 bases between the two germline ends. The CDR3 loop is CASSSGGYGYTF. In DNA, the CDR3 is TGTGCCAGCAGCTCTGGGGGATATGGCTACACCTTC.

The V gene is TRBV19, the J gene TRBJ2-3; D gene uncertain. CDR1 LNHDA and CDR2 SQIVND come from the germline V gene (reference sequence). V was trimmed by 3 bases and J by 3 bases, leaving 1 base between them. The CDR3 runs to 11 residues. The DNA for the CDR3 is TGTGCCAGTAGTATGACAGATACGCAGTATTTT. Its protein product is CASSMTDTQYF.

The CDR3 DNA reads as TGTGCCAGCAGTCAACCGGGACGGACGAACACTGAAGCTTTCTTT. It codes for CASSQPGRTNTEAFF. The chain joins TRBV28 to TRBJ1-1, with D possibly matching TRBD1 (5 bases). In germline, CDR1 is MDHEN, CDR2 SYDVKM. V lost 5 bases, J lost 1 base, and 14 bases lay in between. The CDR3 totals 15 residues.